This T cell receptor (beta chain) comes out of a study of cytomegalovirus exposure and HLA in healthy donors. The protocol was immunoSEQ multiplex PCR, while the TCRdb copy is restricted to in-frame clones and leaves out a portion. Of about 140,000 clones in the sample, about 90% were seen once. CDR1 is WSHSY, CDR2 SAAADI, per germline. The CDR3 covers 18 residues. V was shortened by 5 bases and J by 3 bases, with 22 bases between the two germline ends. The sample consisted of PBMCs. This TCR was recovered from a woman aged 18-29 years in good health and CMV-seropositive. The chain recombines TRBV10-2 with TRBJ2-2, with unresolved D. CDR3 sequence (DNA): TGCGCCAGCAGTCCCCTATCGAGCCACCCGTCCGACACCGGGGAGCTGTTTTTT. It translates to CASSPLSSHPSDTGELFF.